This T cell receptor beta chain was sequenced during a study of STAT5B mutations in CD4+ large granular lymphocyte leukemia. This clone was counted between two and nine times. This CDR3 has 14 residues. The germline CDR1 and CDR2 sequences are LNHDA and SQIVND (reference sequence). Trimming stripped 5 bases from V and 2 bases from J, with 13 bases between. Data came from immunoSEQ multiplex PCR; TCRdb stores just in-frame clones and leaves some out. The sample has over 30,000 clones, 70% to 90% seen once. The sequence was collected from a human donor in good health. The V gene is TRBV19, the J gene TRBJ2-7, with D hard to call. The sample taken for sequencing was CD4+ T cells from blood buffy coats. The CDR3 here is CASSAPGPTYEQYF. The CDR3, as DNA: TGTGCCAGTAGTGCCCCCGGGCCGACCTACGAGCAGTACTTC.